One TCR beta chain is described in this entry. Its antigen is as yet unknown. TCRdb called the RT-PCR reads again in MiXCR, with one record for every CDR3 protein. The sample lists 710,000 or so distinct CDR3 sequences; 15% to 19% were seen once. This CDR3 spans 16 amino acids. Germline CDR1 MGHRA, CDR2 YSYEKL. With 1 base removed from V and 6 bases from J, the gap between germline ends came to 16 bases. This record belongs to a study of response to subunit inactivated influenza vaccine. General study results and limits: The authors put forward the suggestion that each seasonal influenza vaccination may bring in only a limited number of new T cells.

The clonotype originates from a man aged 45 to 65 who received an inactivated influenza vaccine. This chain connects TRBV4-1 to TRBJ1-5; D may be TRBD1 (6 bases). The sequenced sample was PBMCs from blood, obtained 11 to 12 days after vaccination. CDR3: CASSQVTRGAGQPQHF. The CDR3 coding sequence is TGCGCCAGCAGCCAAGTTACGCGGGGGGCAGGTCAGCCCCAGCATTTT.